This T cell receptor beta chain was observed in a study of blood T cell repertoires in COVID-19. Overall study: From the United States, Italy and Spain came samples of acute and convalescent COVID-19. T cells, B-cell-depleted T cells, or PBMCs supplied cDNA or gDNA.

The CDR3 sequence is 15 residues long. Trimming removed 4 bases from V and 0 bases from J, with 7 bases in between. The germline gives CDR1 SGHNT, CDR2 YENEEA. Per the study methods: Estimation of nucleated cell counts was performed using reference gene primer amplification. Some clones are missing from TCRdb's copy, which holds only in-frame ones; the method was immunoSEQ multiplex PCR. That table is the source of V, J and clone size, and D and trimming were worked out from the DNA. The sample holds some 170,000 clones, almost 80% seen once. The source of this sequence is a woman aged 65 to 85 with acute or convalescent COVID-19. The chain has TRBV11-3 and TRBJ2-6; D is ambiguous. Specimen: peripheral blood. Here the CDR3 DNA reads TGTGCCAGCAGCTCCGTTAGCTCTGGGGCCAACGTCCTGACTTTC. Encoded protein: CASSSVSSGANVLTF.